This T cell receptor beta chain was captured in a study of regulatory T cells in long-lasting Graves disease. The CDR3 spans 15 residues. Trimming removed 2 bases from V and 9 bases from J, with 17 bases in between. Germline CDR1 SEHNR, CDR2 FQNEAQ (reference sequence). This sample's time point: newly diagnosed GD, antithyroid drugs for less than 3 months. From PBMCs, RNA was extracted and then used to make the TCR library. Combining iRepertoire HTBI primers with Arm-PCR of CDR3 regions, the authors built TCR beta libraries. TCRdb reprocessed the multiplex PCR reads with MiXCR, giving one entry per CDR3 protein. The sample yields some 490,000 distinct CDR3 sequences, 12% seen once. This clonotype was recorded a few times. These same data were also listed under a study on T cells in Graves' hyperthyroidism and ophthalmopathy. That investigation notes: Diagnoses were established using clinical symptoms, serum thyroxine and TRAb, thyroid ultrasound and orbital computed tomography.

The gene calls are TRBV7-9 and TRBJ2-1; D possibly uses TRBD1 or TRBD2 (5 bases each). The starting material was peripheral blood mononuclear cells (PBMCs), obtained at new diagnosis, from a patient treated with antithyroid drugs. This TCR was recovered from a woman in her thirties with Graves disease. CDR3 DNA: TGTGCCAGCAGCTTACCAGGGCCCGTTGGGGGTGAGCAGTTCTTC. This translates into CASSLPGPVGGEQFF.